One sample yielded the 32 T cell receptor beta chains listed below, sequenced in a study of blood T cell repertoires in COVID-19 (dated by TCRdb to 2020 to 2022). Library preparation was by the immunoSEQ multiplex PCR assay. TCRdb holds this immuneACCESS table with in-frame rearrangements only. Some clones are missing; in checked studies, unresolved V genes explain under half, and the rest has no known cause. Here the sample has roughly 32,000 clones; about 90% occur a single time. Roughly 1% of the sample belongs to the ten largest clones. Sequenced input: peripheral blood. All receptors derive from a man between 65 and 80 years old with active or convalescent COVID-19.

This clone was recorded once. The V and J genes are TRBV9 and TRBJ2-3, with D perhaps TRBD2 (5 bases). Per germline, CDR1 SGDLS and CDR2 YYNGEE. This CDR3 region has 15 residues. The germline V and J ends were trimmed by 0 bases and 3 bases, with 11 bases remaining between them. The CDR3 loop reads CASSVVVGDTDTQYF. CDR3 DNA: TGTGCCAGCAGCGTAGTCGTGGGAGATACAGATACGCAGTATTTT. Full variable domain (remainder filled in from reference TRBV9 and TRBJ2-3): DSGVTQTPKHLITATGQRVTLRCSPRSGDLSVYWYQQSLDQGLQFLIQYYNGEERAKGNILERFSAQQFPDLHSELNLSSLELGDSALYFCASSVVVGDTDTQYFGPGTRLTVL.

The chain joins TRBV7-6 to TRBJ2-2, with TRBD2 matching over 8 bases. V was clipped by 6 bases and J by 4 bases; unmatched bases: 7. This CDR3 comprises 15 residues. Germline CDR1 reads SGHVS; CDR2 reads FNYEAQ. CDR3 DNA sequence: TGTGCCAGCAGTCCCGGGACTAGTGGCACCGGGGAGCTGTTTTTT. Protein sequence: CASSPGTSGTGELFF.

This chain connects TRBV7-9 to TRBJ1-6; D remains unclear. Trimming cost V 5 bases and J 14 bases, with 13 bases left between them. This CDR3 comprises 12 residues. CDR1 and CDR2 from the germline V gene are SEHNR and FQNEAQ (reference sequence). The DNA for the CDR3 is TGTGCCAGCAGCCCCATTAGCGGGGCCCTCCACTTT. It translates to CASSPISGALHF.

V gene TRBV19 combines with J gene TRBJ1-5, with 8 positions matching TRBD1. The trim removed 6 bases at V and 2 bases at J, leaving 6 bases unmatched. Germline assignment: CDR1 LNHDA and CDR2 SQIVND (reference sequence). This CDR3 is 15 amino acids long. As DNA, the CDR3 is TGTGCCAGTAGCTCCCAGGGGGCGGGCAATCAGCCCCAGCATTTT. Residues: CASSSQGAGNQPQHF.

The chain uses TRBV30 and TRBJ1-3; a weak D match, TRBD1 (6 bases). V was shortened by 0 bases and J by 4 bases, with 13 bases between the two germline ends. The length of the CDR3 is 15 residues. CDR1 and CDR2 (germline): GTSNPN, SVGIG (reference sequence). The CDR3: CAWSVRGALGNTIYF. The CDR3 bases are TGTGCCTGGAGTGTACGGGGGGCACTAGGAAACACCATATATTTT.

CDR3: CASKQGIGSGNTIYF. CDR3 bases: TGTGCCAGCAAGCAGGGAATAGGGTCAGGAAACACCATATATTTT. The chain joins TRBV7-2 to TRBJ1-3, with D possibly matching TRBD1 (5 bases). This CDR3 spans 15 amino acids. The germline CDR1 and CDR2 sequences are SGHTA and FQGNSA. V was shortened by 7 bases and J by 4 bases, with 17 bases between the two germline ends.

As DNA, the CDR3 is TGTGCCAGCAGCCGGCCTGCAGACAACCCGGAGAACACTGAAGCTTTCTTT. Its translation: CASSRPADNPENTEAFF. The rearrangement uses TRBV7-3 and TRBJ1-1, with D unresolved. V shed 5 bases and J shed 1 base, with 20 bases lying between them. Germline assignment: CDR1 SGHTA and CDR2 FQGTGA. This CDR3 contains 17 residues.

This clone was found once. This chain joins TRBV6-6 and TRBJ2-1; no firm D call. Trimming took 7 bases from V and 0 from J, leaving 13 bases between them. The CDR3 covers 15 residues. Germline CDR1 is MNHNY and CDR2 is SVGAGI (reference sequence). CDR3 nucleotides: TGTGCCAGCATAGCCATAGCCCGCTCCTACAATGAGCAGTTCTTC. Translating gives CASIAIARSYNEQFF.

The rearrangement uses TRBV5-1 and TRBJ1-1, with D perhaps TRBD1 (6 bases). CDR1 is SGHRS, CDR2 YFSETQ, per germline. V gave up 0 bases and J gave up 4 bases, with 16 bases separating them. The CDR3 loop spans 16 amino acids. CDR3 sequence (DNA): TGCGCCAGCAGCTTGGTCACAGGCCTCAGGGGCACTGAAGCTTTCTTT. It translates to CASSLVTGLRGTEAFF.

This chain links TRBV6-5 with TRBJ2-2, with D uncertain. V was pared by 2 bases and J by 7 bases, with 8 bases between. The germline V gene encodes CDR1 MNHEY and CDR2 SVGAGI. The CDR3 covers 13 residues. In DNA form, the CDR3 reads TGTGCCAGCAGTTACAATAGTGGCGGGGAGCTGTTTTTT. It translates to CASSYNSGGELFF.

The V and J genes are TRBV10-3 and TRBJ2-5; no definite D call. Germline CDR1 ENHRY, CDR2 SYGVKD. V was clipped by 0 bases and J by 4 bases, with 3 bases between them. The CDR3 is made up of 12 amino acids. CDR3 loop: CAISESAETQYF. The CDR3 DNA is TGTGCCATCAGTGAGTCGGCAGAGACCCAGTACTTC.

V usage is TRBV9 and J usage is TRBJ2-7; TRBD1 matches 12 bases. Germline CDR1 reads SGDLS; CDR2 reads YYNGEE. The V segment lost 8 bases and the J segment 7 bases; nucleotides outside the gene matches: 7. The CDR3 has 13 amino acids. The CDR3 here is CASGGQGAWEQYF. CDR3 coding DNA: TGTGCCAGTGGGGGACAGGGGGCATGGGAGCAGTACTTC.

The V gene is TRBV11-2, the J gene TRBJ1-3; D is uncertain. The CDR3 extends over 15 amino acids. Germline V gene data show CDR1 as SGHAT and CDR2 as FQNNGV. Deletions cut 3 bases from V and 2 bases from J, with 11 bases between. CDR3 sequence reads: CASSFMRLAGNTIYF. CDR3 DNA sequence: TGTGCCAGCAGCTTTATGCGGTTAGCTGGAAACACCATATATTTT.

This clone was counted once. The chain couples TRBV7-2 to TRBJ1-2, with 8 bases aligning to TRBD1. CDR3 length: 15 residues. The ends lost 4 bases at V and 7 bases at J; junction bases unmatched: 11. Germline values: CDR1 SGHTA, CDR2 FQGNSA. The CDR3 here is CASSWLAGGYSGYTF. The DNA for the CDR3 is TGTGCCAGCAGCTGGTTGGCAGGGGGCTATTCTGGCTACACCTTC. Using reference TRBV7-2 and TRBJ1-2 for the parts outside the CDR3, the full variable domain is GAGVSQSPSNKVTEKGKDVELRCDPISGHTALYWYRQSLGQGLEFLIYFQGNSAPDKSGLPSDRFSAERTGGSVSTLTIQRTQQEDSAVYLCASSWLAGGYSGYTFGSGTRLTVV.

The V gene is TRBV27, the J gene TRBJ1-1; 7 bases line up with TRBD1. Germline V lookup: CDR1 MNHEY, CDR2 SMNVEV (reference sequence). V shed 6 bases and J 4 bases; nucleotides not matched to a gene: 5. The CDR3 spans 13 residues. The CDR3 region is CASSYRGGTEAFF. The CDR3, as DNA: TGTGCCAGCAGCTACAGGGGAGGCACTGAAGCTTTCTTT.

The gene calls are TRBV6-5 and TRBJ2-1, with TRBD2 matching 14 bases. Trimming took 10 bases from V and 4 from J; bases not matched to a gene: 6. CDR3 size: 15 residues. CDR1 is MNHEY, CDR2 SVGAGI, per germline. CDR3 protein: CATTSGRAFYNEQFF. CDR3 DNA: TGTGCCACGACTAGCGGGAGGGCGTTTTACAATGAGCAGTTCTTC.

The genes are TRBV9 and TRBJ1-1, with D possibly matching TRBD1 (5 bases). V lost 4 bases and J 3 bases, leaving 19 bases between the germline ends. Germline V gives CDR1 SGDLS, CDR2 YYNGEE. This CDR3 has 16 amino acids. The CDR3 is CASSPQVRGGDTEAFF. Here the CDR3 DNA reads TGTGCCAGCAGCCCCCAGGTGCGGGGAGGGGACACTGAAGCTTTCTTT. The whole variable domain, remainder taken from reference TRBV9 and TRBJ1-1, is DSGVTQTPKHLITATGQRVTLRCSPRSGDLSVYWYQQSLDQGLQFLIQYYNGEERAKGNILERFSAQQFPDLHSELNLSSLELGDSALYFCASSPQVRGGDTEAFFGQGTRLTVV.

V usage is TRBV9 and J usage is TRBJ2-5; tentative D call: TRBD2 (5 bases). The CDR3 extends over 15 amino acids. In germline, CDR1 is SGDLS, CDR2 YYNGEE. The V gene lost 4 bases and the J gene lost 2 bases, with 15 bases spanning the gap. The CDR3 loop reads CASSTQSVAQETQYF. CDR3 in DNA: TGTGCCAGCAGCACCCAGTCCGTAGCGCAAGAGACCCAGTACTTC.

This clone was observed a single time. This chain links TRBV24-1 with TRBJ2-1; maybe TRBD1 (6 bases). Trimming cost V 3 bases and J 0 bases, with 8 bases left between them. This CDR3 region has 15 residues. CDR1 is KGHDR, CDR2 SFDVKD, per germline. The CDR3 DNA is TGTGCCACCAGTGATCCCAGGGGCTCCTACAATGAGCAGTTCTTC. Encoded protein: CATSDPRGSYNEQFF.

This chain links TRBV7-2 with TRBJ2-5; D is perhaps TRBD1 (6 bases). V gave up 1 base and J gave up 5 bases, with 11 bases separating them. This CDR3 spans 14 amino acids. Germline V gene sequence: CDR1 SGHTA, CDR2 FQGNSA. The CDR3: CASSLVGARETQYF. The CDR3 DNA reads as TGTGCCAGCAGCTTAGTGGGGGCAAGGGAGACCCAGTACTTC. The full variable domain, in which reference TRBV7-2 and TRBJ2-5 provide the parts outside the CDR3, is GAGVSQSPSNKVTEKGKDVELRCDPISGHTALYWYRQSLGQGLEFLIYFQGNSAPDKSGLPSDRFSAERTGGSVSTLTIQRTQQEDSAVYLCASSLVGARETQYFGPGTRLLVL.

This chain connects TRBV7-2 to TRBJ1-1, with unresolved D. Between the trimmed V and J ends, which lost 1 base and 0 bases, there was a span of 12 bases. The germline V gene has CDR1 SGHTA and CDR2 FQGNSA. The CDR3 is 16 amino acids. The CDR3 bases are TGTGCCAGCAGCTTAGGGCCTTTTACAATGAACACTGAAGCTTTCTTT. As protein: CASSLGPFTMNTEAFF. The full variable domain, in which reference TRBV7-2 and TRBJ1-1 provide the parts outside the CDR3, is GAGVSQSPSNKVTEKGKDVELRCDPISGHTALYWYRQSLGQGLEFLIYFQGNSAPDKSGLPSDRFSAERTGGSVSTLTIQRTQQEDSAVYLCASSLGPFTMNTEAFFGQGTRLTVV.

The chain combines TRBV19 with TRBJ1-4; no clear D gene. Germline loops: CDR1 LNHDA, CDR2 SQIVND (reference sequence). The length of the CDR3 is 14 residues. V dropped 5 bases and J dropped 2 bases, with 9 bases sitting between them. The CDR3 DNA is TGTGCCAGTAGTTCTCGGTCGACTAATGAAAAACTGTTTTTT. It translates to CASSSRSTNEKLFF.

V gene TRBV5-5 combines with J gene TRBJ1-1; D remains ambiguous. Germline loops: CDR1 SGHKS, CDR2 YYEKEE (reference sequence). There are 13 residues in the CDR3. V lost 0 bases and J lost 2, with 5 bases in between. CDR3 region: CASSLDSNTEAFF. Here the CDR3 DNA reads TGTGCCAGCAGCTTGGATTCAAACACTGAAGCTTTCTTT.

This sequence joins TRBV9 and TRBJ2-7; unclear D gene. The germline V gene has CDR1 SGDLS and CDR2 YYNGEE. CDR3 length: 15 residues. V was trimmed by 2 bases and J by 3 bases, leaving 15 bases between them. The CDR3: CASSVGPGGIYEQYF. For the CDR3, the DNA is TGTGCCAGCAGCGTTGGGCCAGGTGGAATCTACGAGCAGTACTTC.

The chain employs TRBV5-1 and TRBJ2-3, with a possible D match to TRBD2 (5 bases). V was trimmed by 2 bases and J by 6 bases, leaving 10 bases between them. The length of the CDR3 is 13 residues. Per germline, CDR1 SGHRS and CDR2 YFSETQ. As DNA, the CDR3 is TGCGCCAGCAGCTTCGGTGGCGGGGATACGCAGTATTTT. Protein product: CASSFGGGDTQYF. Full variable domain (missing parts from reference TRBV5-1 and TRBJ2-3): KAGVTQTPRYLIKTRGQQVTLSCSPISGHRSVSWYQQTPGQGLQFLFEYFSETQRNKGNFPGRFSGRQFSNSRSEMNVSTLELGDSALYLCASSFGGGDTQYFGPGTRLTVL.

The DNA for the CDR3 is TGTGCCAGCAGACCCACCCGGACAGGGGGCGCCGGCTATGGCTACACCTTC. Amino acid sequence: CASRPTRTGGAGYGYTF. This chain uses TRBV27 with TRBJ1-2, with 11 bases fitting TRBD1. The CDR3 has 17 residues. Germline-derived CDR1 and CDR2 are MNHEY and SMNVEV (reference sequence). V lost 6 bases, J lost 4 bases, and 13 bases stayed unmatched.

The sample holds a few counts of this clone. The chain links TRBV9 to TRBJ1-1, with D tentatively TRBD1 (6 bases). Germline CDR1 is SGDLS and CDR2 is YYNGEE. The CDR3 is made up of 14 amino acids. V was shortened by 3 bases and J by 4 bases, with 13 bases between the two germline ends. CDR3 nucleotides: TGTGCCAGCAGCGCGAACCAAGGGGGCACTGAAGCTTTCTTT. It codes for CASSANQGGTEAFF.

The rearrangement joins TRBV10-3 to TRBJ1-1; no definite D call. The V end lost 4 bases, the J end lost 1 base, and 7 bases lay between the germline ends. CDR3 length: 13 residues. Germline values: CDR1 ENHRY, CDR2 SYGVKD. The CDR3 nucleotides are TGTGCCATCAGTGGACGGGGGAACACTGAAGCTTTCTTT. Translating gives CAISGRGNTEAFF.

The chain recombines TRBV2 with TRBJ2-3; 9 nucleotides line up with TRBD2. The germline CDR1 and CDR2 sequences are SNHLY and FYNNEI. Trimming at V came to 5 bases and at J to 0 bases, leaving 12 bases not matched to a gene. There are 18 residues in the CDR3. CDR3 nucleotide sequence: TGTGCCAGCAGTTTGCTTCCTAGCGGGGTCGCTAGCACAGATACGCAGTATTTT. Amino acids: CASSLLPSGVASTDTQYF.

The chain joins TRBV10-1 to TRBJ2-5; TRBD2 agrees at 10 bases. V lost 5 bases, J lost 4 bases, and 7 bases stayed unmatched. The V gene's germline CDR1 is WNHNN and CDR2 SYGVQD (reference sequence). CDR3 size: 15 residues. The CDR3 protein is CASSSSSGSGETQYF. For the CDR3, the DNA is TGCGCCAGCAGTTCTTCTAGCGGGAGTGGAGAGACCCAGTACTTC.

The V call is TRBV9, the J call TRBJ2-1, with 9 bases identical to TRBD1. The germline gives CDR1 SGDLS, CDR2 YYNGEE. The trim removed 0 bases at V and 4 bases at J, leaving 2 bases unmatched. This CDR3 region has 15 residues. CDR3 nucleotides: TGTGCCAGCAGCGTAGATGGGACAGGGTACAATGAGCAGTTCTTC. Its translation: CASSVDGTGYNEQFF.

This clone was detected only a few times. J is TRBJ2-2 and V is TRBV5-4; D call uncertain. This CDR3 is built from 14 residues. Trimming took off 4 bases at V and 1 base at J, with 8 bases between the two ends. CDR1 and CDR2 (germline): SGHNT, YYREEE (reference sequence). The CDR3 sequence is CASSPPENTGELFF. The CDR3 DNA follows: TGTGCCAGCAGCCCGCCAGAGAACACCGGGGAGCTGTTTTTT.